A single sample gave rise to the 28 T cell receptor beta chains below, sequenced in a study of regulatory T cells in long-lasting Graves disease. Indicated time point: newly diagnosed GD, antithyroid drugs for less than 3 months. From PBMCs, RNA was extracted and then used to make the TCR library. Library construction for TCR beta used iRepertoire HTBI primers and Arm-PCR of CDR3 regions. Using its own MiXCR run on the multiplex PCR reads, TCRdb lists one record per CDR3 protein. The profile shows under 800,000 distinct CDR3 sequences, roughly 16% of them singletons. The same sample was also studied in work on T cells in Graves' hyperthyroidism and ophthalmopathy.

The starting material was peripheral blood mononuclear cells (PBMCs), obtained at new diagnosis, from a patient treated with antithyroid drugs. Source of these receptors: a woman between 25 and 40 years old with Graves disease.

This clonotype was seen ten or more times. Relative to the germline gene, one junction end is altered; a read error may explain this. V gene TRBV28 combines with J gene TRBJ2-2; D possibly uses TRBD1 or TRBD2 (6 bases each). CDR3 length: 15 amino acids. Germline CDR1 MDHEN, CDR2 SYDVKM. This CDR3 reads CASSLGGLGTGELFF. The CDR3 nucleotides are TGCGCCAGCAGTCTAGGGGGGCTTGGCACCGGGGAGCTGTTTTTT.

This chain uses TRBV20-1 with TRBJ2-4; possibly TRBD1 for D (5 bases). Germline values: CDR1 DFQATT, CDR2 SNEGSKA (reference sequence). The CDR3 loop spans 16 amino acids. V lost 6 bases to trimming and J lost 0 bases, with 18 bases between them. In nucleotides, the CDR3 is TGCAGTGCGCCACCCCATGACAGATTAGCCAAAAACATTCAGTACTTC. Protein product: CSAPPHDRLAKNIQYF.

In its sample, this clonotype was seen a few times. The rearrangement uses TRBV19 and TRBJ2-1, with TRBD2 matching over 7 bases. V was clipped by 6 bases and J by 7 bases; unmatched bases: 12. The CDR3 runs to 15 residues. Germline V gene data show CDR1 as LNHDA and CDR2 as SQIVND (reference sequence). The CDR3 spells CASRGGAGTLNEQFF. The CDR3 region has the DNA TGTGCCAGTAGGGGGGGAGCGGGAACTTTGAATGAGCAGTTCTTC.

This clonotype was counted many times. Here the CDR3 reads CASSFGLGTGFDEQYF. DNA for the CDR3: TGTGCCAGCAGTTTCGGTCTGGGGACAGGTTTTGACGAGCAGTACTTC. V usage is TRBV27 and J usage is TRBJ2-7; 8 bases agree with TRBD1. The CDR3 is 16 residues long. V was pared by 3 bases and J by 5 bases, with 12 bases of the junction left unmatched. Germline values: CDR1 MNHEY, CDR2 SMNVEV (reference sequence).

This clonotype was seen many times. The CDR3 coding sequence is TGTGCCAGCTTCCGGCTGGGCTGGACACCTAGCACAGATACGCAGTATTTT. Amino acids: CASFRLGWTPSTDTQYF. This sequence joins TRBV28 and TRBJ2-3; possible D gene TRBD1, 5 bases. CDR3 size: 17 residues. The V end lost 8 bases, the J end lost 0 bases, and 21 bases lay between the germline ends. The germline CDR1 and CDR2 sequences are MDHEN and SYDVKM.

In this sample, this clonotype turned up many times. The rearrangement uses TRBV28 and TRBJ1-2; 7 nucleotides agree with TRBD1. Germline assignment: CDR1 MDHEN and CDR2 SYDVKM. This CDR3 comprises 17 residues. With 5 bases clipped from V and 2 bases from J, the junction kept 14 bases outside the gene matches. This chain's CDR3 is CASSPRQGAFLNYGYTF. CDR3 nucleotides: TGTGCCAGCAGTCCTCGACAGGGAGCATTTTTAAACTATGGCTACACCTTC.

On this clonotype: It may be a read error: a sequence one base away is much more abundant. Here the CDR3 reads CAISSSYGGTGTDTQYF. DNA of the CDR3: TGTGCCATCAGCAGTTCGTACGGGGGCACAGGCACAGATACGCAGTATTTT. The chain employs TRBV15 and TRBJ2-3; D tentatively reads TRBD1 or TRBD2 (6 bases each). Per germline, CDR1 LNHNV and CDR2 YYDKDF (reference sequence). The CDR3 is 17 amino acids.

This clonotype was detected only a few times. The chain employs TRBV5-6 and TRBJ2-3, with a weak D call TRBD1 (6 bases). The CDR3 length is 14 residues. V lost 4 bases and J lost 4, with 13 bases in between. CDR1 SGHDT and CDR2 YYEEEE come from the germline V gene. Here the CDR3 DNA reads TGTGCCAGCAGCAGTAGTGGGGGCGCAGATACGCAGTATTTT. Amino acids: CASSSSGGADTQYF.

The table lists this clonotype with a few counts. The J gene is TRBJ2-1, the V gene TRBV10-3; the D is unclear. V lost 2 bases and J lost 9, with 14 bases in between. The CDR3 sequence is 14 residues long. CDR1 ENHRY and CDR2 SYGVKD come from the germline V gene. CDR3 region: CAISEISGLGEQFF. The CDR3 region has the DNA TGTGCCATCAGTGAGATTTCCGGGTTGGGTGAGCAGTTCTTC.

There are a few counts of this clonotype. V and J are TRBV7-2 and TRBJ1-5; possible D gene TRBD1, 6 bases. The CDR3 totals 16 residues. Between the trimmed V and J ends, which lost 1 base and 7 bases, there was a span of 17 bases. CDR1 SGHTA and CDR2 FQGNSA come from the germline V gene. The CDR3: CASSLGRGQGVQPQHF. The CDR3 DNA reads TGTGCCAGCAGCTTAGGTCGGGGGCAGGGCGTCCAGCCCCAGCATTTT.

This clonotype was observed many times. V is TRBV2 and J is TRBJ2-7; no definite D call. This CDR3 is built from 12 residues. Germline loops: CDR1 SNHLY, CDR2 FYNNEI. V lost 7 bases, J lost 1 base, and 8 bases lay in between. This CDR3 reads CASISGSYEQYF. The CDR3, as DNA: TGTGCCAGCATATCCGGTTCCTACGAGCAGTACTTC.

This clonotype was detected ten times or more. The V gene is TRBV6-2 or TRBV6-3, the J gene TRBJ1-1, with 8 bases lining up with TRBD1. The germline gives CDR1 MNHEY, CDR2 SVGEGT. This CDR3 is 14 amino acids long. V shed 5 bases and J 4 bases; nucleotides not matched to a gene: 6. CDR3 sequence: CASSDRGMGTEAFF. The CDR3 DNA reads as TGTGCCAGCAGTGACAGGGGAATGGGCACTGAAGCTTTCTTT.

This clonotype was counted many times. This chain uses TRBV28 with TRBJ2-7; D unresolved. The CDR3 is 13 amino acids. CDR1 is MDHEN, CDR2 SYDVKM, per germline. V was cut by 2 bases and J by 6 bases, with 11 bases left in between. In DNA form, the CDR3 reads TGTGCCAGCAGTTTAGTTTCAGCAACCGAGCAGTACTTC. This gives the protein CASSLVSATEQYF.

This clonotype occurred many times. The V and J genes are TRBV3-1 and TRBJ1-1; no clear D. Per the germline V gene, CDR1 is LGHDT and CDR2 is YNNKEL (reference sequence). V gave up 4 bases and J gave up 5 bases, with 14 bases separating them. This CDR3 has 14 residues. This CDR3 is CASSPTMTRTEAFF. The CDR3, as DNA: TGTGCCAGCAGCCCAACTATGACTAGGACTGAAGCTTTCTTT.

This clonotype has only one observation. A much larger clonotype is one base distant, so this may be a read error. The chain uses TRBV6-1 and TRBJ1-1; tentatively, D is TRBD1 (6 bases). The CDR3 consists of 14 residues. V shed 6 bases and J shed 9 bases, with 20 bases lying between them. Germline lookup yields CDR1 MNHNS and CDR2 SASEGT. The CDR3 sequence is CASSPRGAGHQAFF. The CDR3 DNA reads as TGTGCCAGCAGCCCAAGGGGGGCTGGACATCAAGCTTTCTTT.

Turning to this clonotype: A much larger clonotype is one base distant, so this may be a read error. V and J are TRBV7-9 and TRBJ2-7; 9 nucleotides line up with TRBD2. This CDR3 has 14 residues. Per the germline V gene, CDR1 is SEHNR and CDR2 is FQNEAQ (reference sequence). V was clipped by 5 bases and J by 7 bases; unmatched bases: 9. The CDR3: CASSPTSGRGEQYF. CDR3 DNA: TGTGCCAGCAGCCCGACTAGCGGTAGAGGGGAGCAGTACTTC.

In its sample, this clonotype was seen many times. The chain joins TRBV14 to TRBJ2-3; possibly TRBD1 for D (5 bases). Trimming took 5 bases from V and 0 from J, leaving 9 bases between them. Germline V gene lookup returns CDR1 SGHDN and CDR2 FVKESK. The length of the CDR3 is 14 residues. DNA for the CDR3: TGTGCCAGCAGCTCAGGGATTAGCACAGATACGCAGTATTTT. Encoded protein: CASSSGISTDTQYF.

This clonotype was recorded at least ten times. The chain joins TRBV7-2 to TRBJ1-4, with D hard to call. The CDR3 loop spans 14 amino acids. The germline V and J ends were trimmed by 3 bases and 3 bases, with 8 bases remaining between them. Germline values: CDR1 SGHTA, CDR2 FQGNSA. CDR3 protein: CASSFEPSNEKLFF. The DNA of the CDR3 is TGTGCCAGCAGCTTCGAGCCCTCTAATGAAAAACTGTTTTTT.

The chain employs TRBV9 and TRBJ2-1, with D tentatively TRBD2 (6 bases). The ends were cut back, 6 bases at V and 0 bases at J, with 13 bases in the middle. The CDR3 totals 15 residues. Germline assignment: CDR1 SGDLS and CDR2 YYNGEE. CDR3 loop: CASTYGGSSYNEQFF. The CDR3 DNA reads as TGTGCCAGCACTTATGGGGGGAGCTCCTACAATGAGCAGTTCTTC.

This clonotype appeared many times. The chain has TRBV24-1 and TRBJ1-1; D is possibly TRBD1 (5 bases). This CDR3 comprises 13 residues. Trimming left V 9 bases short and J 1 base short, with 11 bases between. Germline V lookup: CDR1 KGHDR, CDR2 SFDVKD. CDR3 protein: CATEETENTEAFF. Written as DNA, the CDR3 is TGTGCCACCGAAGAGACAGAGAACACTGAAGCTTTCTTT.

The genes are TRBV5-1 and TRBJ2-7; D is perhaps TRBD1 (6 bases). Germline assignment: CDR1 SGHRS and CDR2 YFSETQ. The ends were cut back, 0 bases at V and 0 bases at J, with 16 bases in the middle. This CDR3 is built from 17 residues. The CDR3 loop reads CASSLVKQGGSSYEQYF. For the CDR3, the DNA is TGCGCCAGCAGCTTGGTCAAACAGGGCGGAAGCTCCTACGAGCAGTACTTC.

This clonotype has at least ten counts. Here the CDR3 reads CASKVVGGEISYTF. Written as DNA, the CDR3 is TGTGCCAGCAAGGTCGTCGGAGGGGAAATAAGCTACACCTTC. J is TRBJ1-2 and V is TRBV28; TRBD1 is a possible D gene (5 bases). Deletions cut 7 bases from V and 9 bases from J, with 21 bases between. This CDR3 contains 14 residues. Germline-derived CDR1 and CDR2 are MDHEN and SYDVKM.

This clonotype turned up a few times. The chain recombines TRBV6-5 with TRBJ1-4, with D perhaps matching TRBD1 (5 bases). The germline V and J ends were trimmed by 3 bases and 6 bases, with 14 bases remaining between them. From germline, CDR1 is MNHEY and CDR2 SVGAGI. The CDR3 is 15 amino acids. CDR3 amino acids: CASSYFDSDYEKLFF. The CDR3 DNA reads as TGTGCCAGCAGTTATTTCGACAGCGACTATGAAAAACTGTTTTTT.

This clonotype has more than one count but fewer than ten. The V call is TRBV6-1, the J call TRBJ2-7; TRBD2 aligns across 9 bases. The CDR3 is 17 residues long. Germline assignment: CDR1 MNHNS and CDR2 SASEGT. V shed 7 bases and J 2 bases; nucleotides not matched to a gene: 15. The CDR3 reads CASMGLLSASGTYEQYF. The CDR3 DNA follows: TGTGCCAGCATGGGGCTTCTGTCGGCTAGCGGGACCTACGAGCAGTACTTC.

This clonotype has ten or more counts. The V gene is TRBV12-3 or TRBV12-4, the J gene TRBJ2-1; TRBD1 or TRBD2 may be the D gene (6 bases each). V lost 7 bases to trimming and J lost 8 bases, with 15 bases between them. The CDR3 length is 13 residues. CDR3 residues: CASKWGAVYEQFF. The CDR3 DNA sequence: TGTGCCAGCAAATGGGGGGCGGTTTATGAGCAGTTCTTC.

This clonotype has ten or more counts. The chain links TRBV19 to TRBJ1-2, with no clear D. Trimming left V 3 bases short and J 4 bases short, with 9 bases between. The CDR3 is 13 amino acids. Germline CDR1 and CDR2: LNHDA and SQIVND (reference sequence). The CDR3 loop is CASSIRGSYGYTF. CDR3 nucleotide sequence: TGTGCCAGTAGTATCCGAGGATCCTATGGCTACACCTTC.

This clonotype occurred many times. The rearrangement links TRBV2 to TRBJ1-1; D is perhaps TRBD1 (6 bases). Germline assignment: CDR1 SNHLY and CDR2 FYNNEI. The V and J ends lost 7 bases and 9 bases respectively, with 15 bases between them. The CDR3 is 12 amino acids. CDR3 protein: CASTLADRKAFF. Here the CDR3 DNA reads TGTGCCAGCACATTAGCCGACAGGAAAGCTTTCTTT.

This clonotype was detected many times. The V call is TRBV24-1, the J call TRBJ2-2, with D possibly being TRBD1 or TRBD2 (6 bases each). Trimming took off 3 bases at V and 1 base at J, with 14 bases between the two ends. This CDR3 comprises 17 residues. Germline CDR1 KGHDR, CDR2 SFDVKD. CDR3 in amino acids: CATSDPRGGVNTGELFF. CDR3 DNA sequence: TGTGCCACCAGTGATCCCAGGGGCGGGGTGAACACCGGGGAGCTGTTTTTT.